One sample yielded the 5 T cell receptor beta chains listed below, sequenced in a study of early T cells in non-severe SARS-CoV-2 infection. TCRdb analysed the 5' RACE reads with MiXCR anew, one entry per CDR3 protein. Of 70,000 or so distinct CDR3 sequences in the sample, approximately 14% were seen once. Material for sequencing was whole blood. The receptor source for this set is an adult who was a healthcare worker with PCR-confirmed SARS-CoV-2 infection or an uninfected control (not recorded which).

The genes are TRBV20-1 and TRBJ2-5; D uncertain. The CDR3 is made up of 13 amino acids. Germline V gene sequence: CDR1 DFQATT, CDR2 SNEGSKA (reference sequence). The V end lost 3 bases, the J end lost 2 bases, and 10 bases lay between the germline ends. The CDR3: CSASDMPQETQYF. Written as DNA, the CDR3 is TGCAGTGCTAGCGACATGCCACAAGAGACCCAGTACTTC.

DNA of the CDR3: TGTGCCAGCAGCCCCGCGACAGCCCTAGAAGCTTTCTTT. The encoded protein is CASSPATALEAFF. This chain connects TRBV7-9 to TRBJ1-1, with TRBD1 as a possible D gene (5 bases). V was trimmed by 5 bases and J by 8 bases, leaving 15 bases between them. CDR3 length: 13 amino acids. Germline V gene data show CDR1 as SEHNR and CDR2 as FQNEAQ (reference sequence).

This clonotype was counted only a few times. The rearrangement links TRBV7-9 to TRBJ1-6; D is unresolved. Germline CDR1 SEHNR, CDR2 FQNEAQ (reference sequence). The CDR3 extends over 14 amino acids. With 1 base removed from V and 4 bases from J, the gap between germline ends came to 5 bases. The CDR3 nucleotides read TGTGCCAGCAGCTTAGAACAGTATAATTCACCCCTCCACTTT. The encoded protein is CASSLEQYNSPLHF.

This clonotype was detected many times. The CDR3 DNA sequence: TGTGCCAGCAGTGCAGATAACAATGAGCAGTTCTTC. Translating it yields CASSADNNEQFF. This sequence joins TRBV28 and TRBJ2-1; D unresolved. CDR3 size: 12 residues. In germline, CDR1 is MDHEN, CDR2 SYDVKM. Trimming stripped 5 bases from V and 5 bases from J, with 7 bases between.

This clonotype was observed at least ten times. The chain employs TRBV7-8 and TRBJ1-1, with a possible D match to TRBD1 (5 bases). The CDR3 sequence is 17 residues long. Germline assignment: CDR1 SGHVS and CDR2 FQNEAQ. The germline V and J ends were trimmed by 4 bases and 9 bases, with 27 bases remaining between them. CDR3 protein: CASSSAARVGTFLKAFF. In DNA form, the CDR3 reads TGTGCCAGCAGCTCCGCCGCTCGAGTTGGGACTTTTCTTAAAGCTTTCTTT.